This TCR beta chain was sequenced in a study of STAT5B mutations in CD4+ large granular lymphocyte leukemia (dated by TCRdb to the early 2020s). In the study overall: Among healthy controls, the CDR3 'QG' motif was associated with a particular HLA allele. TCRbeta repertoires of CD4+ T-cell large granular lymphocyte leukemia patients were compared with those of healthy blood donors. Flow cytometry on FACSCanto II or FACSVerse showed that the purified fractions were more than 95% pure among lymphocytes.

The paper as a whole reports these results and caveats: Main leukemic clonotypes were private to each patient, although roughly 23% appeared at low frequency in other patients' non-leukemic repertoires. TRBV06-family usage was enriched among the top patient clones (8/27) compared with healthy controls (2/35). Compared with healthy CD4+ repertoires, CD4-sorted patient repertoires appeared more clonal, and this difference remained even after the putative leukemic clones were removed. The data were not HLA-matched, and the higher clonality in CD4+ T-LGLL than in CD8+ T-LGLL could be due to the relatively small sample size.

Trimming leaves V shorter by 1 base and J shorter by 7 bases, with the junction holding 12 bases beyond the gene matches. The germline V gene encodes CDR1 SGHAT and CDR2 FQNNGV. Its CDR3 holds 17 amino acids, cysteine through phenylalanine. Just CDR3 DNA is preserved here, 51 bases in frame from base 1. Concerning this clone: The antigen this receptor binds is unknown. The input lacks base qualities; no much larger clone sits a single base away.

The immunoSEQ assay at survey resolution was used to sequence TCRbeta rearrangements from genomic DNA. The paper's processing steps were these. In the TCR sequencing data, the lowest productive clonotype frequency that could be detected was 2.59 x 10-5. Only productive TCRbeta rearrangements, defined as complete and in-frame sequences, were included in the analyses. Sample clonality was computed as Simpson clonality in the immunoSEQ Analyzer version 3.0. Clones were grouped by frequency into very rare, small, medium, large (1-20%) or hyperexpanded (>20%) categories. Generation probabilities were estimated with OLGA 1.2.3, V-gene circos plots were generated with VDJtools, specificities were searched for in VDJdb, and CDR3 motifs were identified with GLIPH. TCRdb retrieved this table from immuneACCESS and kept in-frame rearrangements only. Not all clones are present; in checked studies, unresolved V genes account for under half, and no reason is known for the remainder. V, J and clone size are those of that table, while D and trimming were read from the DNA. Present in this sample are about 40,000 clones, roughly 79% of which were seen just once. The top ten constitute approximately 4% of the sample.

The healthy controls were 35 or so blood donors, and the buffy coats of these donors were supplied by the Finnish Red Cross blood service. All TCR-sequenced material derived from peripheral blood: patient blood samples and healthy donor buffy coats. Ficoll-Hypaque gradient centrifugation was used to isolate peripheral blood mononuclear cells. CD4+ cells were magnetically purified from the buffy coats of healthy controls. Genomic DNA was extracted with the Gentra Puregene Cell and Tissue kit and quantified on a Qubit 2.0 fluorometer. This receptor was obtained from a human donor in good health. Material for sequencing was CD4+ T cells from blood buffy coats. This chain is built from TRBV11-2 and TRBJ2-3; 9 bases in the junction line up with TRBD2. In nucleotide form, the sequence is TGTGCCAGCAGCTTAGCGATCGGCGGGGGGGCCGGAAATACGCAGTATTTT. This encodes CASSLAIGGGAGNTQYF.